These T cell receptor beta chains were read from a single sample in a study of blood T cells in healthy people across ages. TCRdb ran MiXCR on the 5' RACE reads and lists one entry per CDR3 protein. This sample yields about 680,000 distinct CDR3 sequences, of which around 49% are seen a single time; 25% to 35% belongs to the top ten. Source material: blood. These receptors were collected from a woman aged 55 to 70 in good health. Both conserved end residues are part of each CDR3. Each record gives: V gene, J gene, clone size, D gene, CDR3 DNA, CDR3 protein. A D gene is named only where the DNA matches it firmly. Size is stated for part of the rows, as once, few or many counts, or as a class when the clone is expanded.

v_call: TRBV28; j_call: TRBJ2-5; clone_size: few; d_call: TRBD2; cdr3_nt: TGTGCCAGCAGTTCCCCAGCGGGAGGGGAAAAGACCCAGTACTTC; cdr3_aa: CASSSPAGGEKTQYF
v_call: TRBV7-3; j_call: TRBJ2-3; clone_size: once; d_call: TRBD1; cdr3_nt: TGTGCCAGCAGCTTACAGGGGGTTGAAGATACGCAGTATTTT; cdr3_aa: CASSLQGVEDTQYF
v_call: TRBV10-3; j_call: TRBJ2-7; clone_size: -; d_call: -; cdr3_nt: TGTGCCGTATACAGGGAGGGCTACGAGCAGTACTTC; cdr3_aa: CAVYREGYEQYF
v_call: TRBV6-1; j_call: TRBJ2-7; clone_size: -; d_call: -; cdr3_nt: TGTGCCAGCAGTGCTCCCGGGACGGCAACCTACGAGCAGTACTTC; cdr3_aa: CASSAPGTATYEQYF
v_call: TRBV5-1; j_call: TRBJ2-5; clone_size: -; d_call: TRBD2; cdr3_nt: TGCGCCAGCAGCTTGGCCGGACTAGCGGGTGGAGAGACCCAGTACTTC; cdr3_aa: CASSLAGLAGGETQYF
v_call: TRBV28; j_call: TRBJ2-5; clone_size: -; d_call: -; cdr3_nt: TGTGCCAGCAGTTTACCGGGAGCTCTAGGTGTAGAGACCCAGTACTTC; cdr3_aa: CASSLPGALGVETQYF
v_call: TRBV30; j_call: TRBJ1-2; clone_size: -; d_call: -; cdr3_nt: TGTGCCTGGAGTGTAGGAGGGGTAGGGTATGGCTACACCTTC; cdr3_aa: CAWSVGGVGYGYTF
v_call: TRBV20-1; j_call: TRBJ2-7; clone_size: few; d_call: -; cdr3_nt: TGCAGTGCTAGAAAGGCCCAGGGAGCCAACTACGAGCAGTACTTC; cdr3_aa: CSARKAQGANYEQYF
v_call: TRBV10-3; j_call: TRBJ2-7; clone_size: -; d_call: -; cdr3_nt: TGTGCCCCCCCGCTAAGGCGGATTTTTGAAGGACTGGCCTACGAGCAGTACTTC; cdr3_aa: CAPPLRRIFEGLAYEQYF
v_call: TRBV29-1; j_call: TRBJ2-1; clone_size: many; d_call: -; cdr3_nt: TGCAGCGTTGCCAACAATGAGCAGTTCTTC; cdr3_aa: CSVANNEQFF
v_call: TRBV6-5; j_call: TRBJ2-7; clone_size: -; d_call: -; cdr3_nt: TGTGCCAGCCGCCTATCCGGGACGGGAACCTACGAGCAGTACTTC; cdr3_aa: CASRLSGTGTYEQYF
v_call: TRBV27; j_call: TRBJ1-2; clone_size: -; d_call: -; cdr3_nt: TGTGCCAGCAGCCCCCCTGGGGTTGGGGGGCGCGTCTATGGCTACACCTTC; cdr3_aa: CASSPPGVGGRVYGYTF
v_call: TRBV3-1; j_call: TRBJ2-5; clone_size: once; d_call: -; cdr3_nt: TGTGCCAGCAGCCAAGAAGGGGGGGGACAGACCCAGTACTTC; cdr3_aa: CASSQEGGGQTQYF
v_call: TRBV7-8; j_call: TRBJ2-4; clone_size: few; d_call: -; cdr3_nt: TGTGCCAGCAGCTTAGTCGCCCACCACGGGGACATTCAGTACTTC; cdr3_aa: CASSLVAHHGDIQYF
v_call: TRBV5-1; j_call: TRBJ2-7; clone_size: -; d_call: -; cdr3_nt: TGCGCCAGCAGCTTGCAACCGGGAACTAGGGGCGAGCAGTACTTC; cdr3_aa: CASSLQPGTRGEQYF
v_call: TRBV29-1; j_call: TRBJ2-2; clone_size: -; d_call: -; cdr3_nt: TGCAGCGCTGGACAGAGCTTGAACACCGGGGAGCTGTTTTTT; cdr3_aa: CSAGQSLNTGELFF
v_call: TRBV2; j_call: TRBJ2-4; clone_size: -; d_call: TRBD1; cdr3_nt: TGTGCCAGCGCCCCTGGACAGGGGGCAGGAAACATTCAGTACTTC; cdr3_aa: CASAPGQGAGNIQYF
v_call: TRBV7-9; j_call: TRBJ2-2; clone_size: -; d_call: -; cdr3_nt: TGTGCCAGCAGCCCATCTTCCGGGGAGCTGTTTTTT; cdr3_aa: CASSPSSGELFF
v_call: TRBV5-8; j_call: TRBJ2-7; clone_size: -; d_call: -; cdr3_nt: TGTGCCAGCAGCTTGGGGGCGGATTCCTACGAGCAGTACTTC; cdr3_aa: CASSLGADSYEQYF
v_call: TRBV18; j_call: TRBJ2-7; clone_size: -; d_call: TRBD1; cdr3_nt: TGTGCCAGCTCACCACCGAGTACAGGGGGCTACGAGCAGTACTTC; cdr3_aa: CASSPPSTGGYEQYF
v_call: TRBV12-3/TRBV12-4; j_call: TRBJ2-5; clone_size: -; d_call: -; cdr3_nt: TGTGCCAGCAGTCCCCGGGTCCAGGGGAAGACCCAGTACTTC; cdr3_aa: CASSPRVQGKTQYF
v_call: TRBV20-1; j_call: TRBJ1-3; clone_size: few; d_call: TRBD1; cdr3_nt: TGCAGTGCCAGAGACAGGGCTGGCTCTGGAAACACCATATATTTT; cdr3_aa: CSARDRAGSGNTIYF
v_call: TRBV7-9; j_call: TRBJ1-5; clone_size: few; d_call: -; cdr3_nt: TGTGCCAGCAGCATTGAGAATCAGCCCCAGCATTTT; cdr3_aa: CASSIENQPQHF
v_call: TRBV7-9; j_call: TRBJ1-2; clone_size: few; d_call: -; cdr3_nt: TGTGCCAGCAGCTTAGCGCGAGGGGACGGAAGCTATGGCTACACCTTC; cdr3_aa: CASSLARGDGSYGYTF
v_call: TRBV20-1; j_call: TRBJ2-7; clone_size: -; d_call: -; cdr3_nt: TGCAGTGCTAGTAGGGACAACCATTTCTATGAGCAGTACTTC; cdr3_aa: CSASRDNHFYEQYF
v_call: TRBV29-1; j_call: TRBJ2-3; clone_size: -; d_call: -; cdr3_nt: TGCAGCGTCCGAGGACAGAGCACAGATACGCAGTATTTT; cdr3_aa: CSVRGQSTDTQYF
v_call: TRBV7-9; j_call: TRBJ1-1; clone_size: few; d_call: -; cdr3_nt: TGTGCCAGCAGCTTAGAAGGCGGATGGAACACTGAAGCTTTCTTT; cdr3_aa: CASSLEGGWNTEAFF
v_call: TRBV9; j_call: TRBJ2-7; clone_size: -; d_call: TRBD2; cdr3_nt: TGTGCCAGCAGCTCCGGGACTAGCGGGAGAAAAGACGAGCAGTACTTC; cdr3_aa: CASSSGTSGRKDEQYF